This T cell receptor beta chain comes out of a study of blood T cell repertoires in COVID-19. The ends were cut back, 5 bases at V and 2 bases at J, with 16 bases in the middle. This CDR3 has 15 residues. The germline gives CDR1 MDHEN, CDR2 SYDVKM. The table came from immunoSEQ multiplex PCR; TCRdb's copy has only in-frame clones and leaves some out. The data contain fewer than 30,000 clones, about 85% of them singletons. V and J are TRBV28 and TRBJ2-7, with D hard to call. The sequence derives from a human donor in a cohort sampled during active COVID-19. The sample was peripheral blood. CDR3 residues: CASSPLFEPAYEQYF. In nucleotides, the CDR3 is TGTGCCAGCAGTCCCCTGTTCGAACCGGCCTACGAGCAGTACTTC.